This T cell receptor beta chain appears in the sequencing data of a study of CD8 T cells in Susac syndrome. Study findings and constraints: CD8+ clonal expansion in Susac peaked in TEMRA cells and active patients.

The CDR3 totals 15 residues. The germline CDR1 and CDR2 sequences are DFQATT and SNEGSKA (reference sequence). With 0 bases removed from V and 2 bases from J, the gap between germline ends came to 12 bases. Only one count was recorded for this clonotype. Its matching antigen is unknown. cDNA came from about 0.46 to 1 ug RNA primed by random hexamers. The authors amplified TCR beta CDR3 across 54 Vbeta and 13 Jbeta using immunoSEQ multiplex PCR. TCRdb reprocessed the immunoSEQ multiplex PCR reads via MiXCR and lists one record per CDR3 protein. The sample consists of about 140,000 distinct CDR3 sequences, approximately 95% of them appearing once.

The sample taken for sequencing was CD8+ T cells from PBMCs. This sequence joins TRBV20-1 and TRBJ2-3; D ambiguous. The receptor was derived from a human donor with Susac syndrome. The chain's CDR3 is CSARDQEDNTDTQYF. CDR3 sequence (DNA): TGCAGTGCTAGAGATCAAGAGGATAACACAGATACGCAGTATTTT.